One sample yielded the 16 T cell receptor beta chains listed below, sequenced in a study of CD8 T cells in ankylosing spondylitis. General study points: In ankylosing spondylitis blood, a motif of roughly 8 highly homologous TCR beta variants appeared characteristic.

Which antigens these TCRs recognize remains unknown. TCRdb re-derived calls from the 5' RACE reads in MiXCR, one entry per CDR3 protein. Here the sample spans fewer than 500,000 distinct CDR3 sequences, under 25% being singletons. Sequenced material: blood, either unsorted or a sorted T cell fraction (not recorded which). The receptors here all came from a male donor with ankylosing spondylitis.

This clonotype appeared a few times. The J gene is TRBJ1-3, the V gene TRBV18, with D hard to call. V was clipped by 0 bases and J by 6 bases, with 9 bases between them. This CDR3 has 14 amino acids. The V gene's germline CDR1 is KGHSH and CDR2 LQKENI. The CDR3 DNA reads TGTGCCAGCTCACCACCGGTCGTTGAAAACACCATATATTTT. The encoded protein is CASSPPVVENTIYF.

This clonotype was recorded a few times. This sequence joins TRBV5-1 and TRBJ2-3; tentatively, D is TRBD2 (6 bases). This CDR3 region has 16 residues. Trimming removed 0 bases at V and 2 bases at J, with 13 bases between. From germline, CDR1 is SGHRS and CDR2 YFSETQ. CDR3 nucleotides: TGCGCCAGCAGCTTGGTTTTAGCGGCCGACACAGATACGCAGTATTTT. Translating gives CASSLVLAADTDTQYF.

The rearrangement links TRBV21-1 to TRBJ2-3. TRBV21-1 represents a pseudogene. The CDR3 loop spans 14 amino acids. CDR3 bases: TGTGCCAGCAGCAAAGCTGGCTTCACAGATACGCAGTATTTT. It specifies CASSKAGFTDTQYF.

This clonotype was counted only a few times. V and J are TRBV12-3 or TRBV12-4 and TRBJ1-1; D gene unclear. V shed 3 bases and J shed 0 bases, with 8 bases lying between them. The CDR3 consists of 14 residues. The CDR3 coding sequence is TGTGCCAGCAGTTTGAATCAGATGAACACTGAAGCTTTCTTT. It translates to CASSLNQMNTEAFF.

This clonotype was picked up a small number of times. This sequence joins TRBV4-2 and TRBJ2-5; 7 bases fit TRBD1. V lost 0 bases, J lost 8 bases, and 6 bases stayed unmatched. From germline, CDR1 is LGHNA and CDR2 YNFKEQ. This CDR3 spans 14 amino acids. Written as DNA, the CDR3 is TGTGCCAGCAGCCAAGATACCAGAGGGGGCACCCAGTACTTC. Its translation is CASSQDTRGGTQYF.

The gene calls are TRBV11-2 and TRBJ2-3; perhaps TRBD1 as D (5 bases). CDR3 length equals 14 residues. The V end was cut by 2 bases, the J end by 2 bases, with 8 bases between. CDR1 and CDR2 from the germline V gene are SGHAT and FQNNGV. The DNA for the CDR3 is TGTGCCAGCAGCTTACGTGGGGCCACAGATACGCAGTATTTT. Its translation: CASSLRGATDTQYF.

This clonotype was detected only a few times. The chain recombines TRBV28 with TRBJ1-1, with 7 bases identical to TRBD1. The J segment lost 4 bases and the V segment lost 6 bases, leaving 8 bases of the junction unmatched. This CDR3 has 14 amino acids. Germline V CDR1 and CDR2: MDHEN, SYDVKM. The CDR3 region has the DNA TGTGCCAGCAGGGTCAGGGGGGTGGTCACTGAAGCTTTCTTT. Residues: CASRVRGVVTEAFF.

This sequence joins TRBV28 and TRBJ2-7, with 7 bases that match TRBD1. The CDR3 runs 16 residues. Germline CDR1 MDHEN, CDR2 SYDVKM. Trimming took 6 bases from V and 3 from J; bases not matched to a gene: 14. Here the CDR3 reads CASSAFETGSIYEQYF. The CDR3 nucleotides are TGTGCCAGCAGCGCTTTCGAGACAGGGAGTATCTACGAGCAGTACTTC.

This clonotype showed up just a few times. This rearrangement joins TRBV5-6 to TRBJ1-5; D remains ambiguous. The CDR3 extends over 14 amino acids. CDR1 is SGHDT, CDR2 YYEEEE, per germline. The V end lost 0 bases, the J end lost 3 bases, and 7 bases lay between the germline ends. Written as DNA, the CDR3 is TGTGCCAGCAGCTTGGTTGGGAACAATCAGCCCCAGCATTTT. Its translation is CASSLVGNNQPQHF.

The table lists this clonotype with a few counts. The V call is TRBV25-1, the J call TRBJ2-5; possibly TRBD2 for D (6 bases). The CDR3 is made up of 12 amino acids. Trimming pared 6 bases from V and 6 bases from J, leaving 11 bases between. Germline V gene lookup returns CDR1 MGHDK and CDR2 SYGVNS. Here the CDR3 reads CASSAGRQTQYF. In DNA, the CDR3 is TGTGCCAGCAGCGCAGGGAGGCAGACCCAGTACTTC.

With regard to this clonotype: Just one base apart from a much larger clone, this may be a read error. The V and J genes are TRBV12-3 or TRBV12-4 and TRBJ2-1; TRBD2 matches 11 bases. V dropped 8 bases and J dropped 0; count of bases not matched to a gene: 15. The CDR3 is 19 amino acids. The CDR3 region is CASSPLIKLAGVSYNEQFF. The CDR3 nucleotides are TGTGCCAGCTCCCCCTTGATTAAACTAGCGGGGGTCTCCTACAATGAGCAGTTCTTC.

The sample holds a few counts of this clonotype. The chain employs TRBV6-1 and TRBJ1-6, with TRBD1 as a possible D gene (5 bases). Trimming took 5 bases from V and 4 from J, leaving 21 bases between them. The CDR3 sequence is 18 residues long. CDR1 is MNHNS, CDR2 SASEGT, per germline. The CDR3 DNA reads as TGTGCCAGCAGTCTAACGGGGACCCGGACGGATTATAATTCACCCCTCCACTTT. This encodes CASSLTGTRTDYNSPLHF.

This clonotype was seen at least ten times. The rearrangement links TRBV2 to TRBJ2-1; TRBD2 agrees at 9 bases. Trimming at V came to 6 bases and at J to 2 bases, leaving 8 bases not matched to a gene. This CDR3 spans 16 amino acids. Per the germline V gene, CDR1 is SNHLY and CDR2 is FYNNEI. CDR3 DNA: TGTGCCAGCAGGGGGCTGGCGGGAGGGACCTACAATGAGCAGTTCTTC. Its translation: CASRGLAGGTYNEQFF.

The chain couples TRBV10-3 to TRBJ2-1; 13 bases match TRBD2. Germline CDR1 reads ENHRY; CDR2 reads SYGVKD. The CDR3 is made up of 13 amino acids. Losses at the gene ends were 8 bases for V and 8 bases for J; bases not matched to a gene: 3. CDR3 region: CAIGLAGDHEQFF. The CDR3, as DNA: TGTGCCATCGGACTAGCGGGAGACCATGAGCAGTTCTTC.

In its sample, this clonotype was seen a few times. This CDR3 is CASSASGTRGETQYF. The CDR3 DNA sequence: TGCGCCAGCAGCGCTTCCGGGACAAGGGGAGAGACCCAGTACTTC. The chain carries TRBV4-1 and TRBJ2-5, with D perhaps matching TRBD1 (6 bases). The CDR3 is made up of 15 amino acids. V was shortened by 5 bases and J by 4 bases, with 17 bases between the two germline ends. Germline CDR1 MGHRA, CDR2 YSYEKL.

The chain employs TRBV27 and TRBJ2-1; a weak D match, TRBD2 (6 bases). Per the germline V gene, CDR1 is MNHEY and CDR2 is SMNVEV (reference sequence). The V gene lost 4 bases and the J gene lost 5 bases, with 12 bases spanning the gap. This CDR3 is 14 amino acids long. The CDR3 here is CASSSIAANNEQFF. The CDR3 coding sequence is TGTGCCAGCAGTTCGATAGCGGCGAACAATGAGCAGTTCTTC.